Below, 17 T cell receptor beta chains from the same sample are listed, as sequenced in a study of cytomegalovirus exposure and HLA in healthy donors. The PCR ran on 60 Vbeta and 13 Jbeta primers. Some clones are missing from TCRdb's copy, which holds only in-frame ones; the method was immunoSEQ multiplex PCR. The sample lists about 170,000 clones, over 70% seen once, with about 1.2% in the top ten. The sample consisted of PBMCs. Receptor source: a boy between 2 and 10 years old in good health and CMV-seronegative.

The CDR3 here is CAISEPTGVSGYTF. CDR3 in DNA: TGTGCCATCTCTGAACCGACAGGGGTGAGCGGCTACACCTTC. This rearrangement joins TRBV10-3 to TRBJ1-2, with TRBD1 matching over 8 bases. With 8 bases clipped from V and 8 bases from J, the junction kept 13 bases outside the gene matches. In germline, CDR1 is ENHRY, CDR2 SYGVKD. The CDR3 covers 14 residues.

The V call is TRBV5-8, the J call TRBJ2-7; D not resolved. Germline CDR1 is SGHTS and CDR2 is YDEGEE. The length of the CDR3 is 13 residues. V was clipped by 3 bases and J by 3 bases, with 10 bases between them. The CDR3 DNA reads TGTGCCAGCAGCTCTGTAAAAGACTACGAGCAGTACGTC. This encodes CASSSVKDYEQYV.

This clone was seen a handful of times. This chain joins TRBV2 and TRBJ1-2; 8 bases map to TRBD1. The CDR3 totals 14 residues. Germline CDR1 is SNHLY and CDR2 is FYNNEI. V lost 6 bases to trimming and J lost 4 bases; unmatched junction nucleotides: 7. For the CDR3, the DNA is TGTGCCAGCAGCGCAGAGGGACAGGTCTATGGCTACACCTTC. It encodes CASSAEGQVYGYTF.

The CDR3 coding sequence is TGTGCCAGTAGTATTGGGCAGAGTAGGGGGCAGTTCTTC. Translated, it gives CASSIGQSRGQFF. The rearrangement joins TRBV19 to TRBJ2-1; TRBD1 is a possible D gene (5 bases). Germline lookup yields CDR1 LNHDA and CDR2 SQIVND (reference sequence). V was clipped by 3 bases and J by 12 bases, with 15 bases between them. The CDR3 covers 13 residues.

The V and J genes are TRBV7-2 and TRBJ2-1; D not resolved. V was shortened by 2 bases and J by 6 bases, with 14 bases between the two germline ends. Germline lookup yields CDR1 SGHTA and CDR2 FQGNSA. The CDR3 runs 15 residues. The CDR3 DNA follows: TGTGCCAGCAGCTTAAGACTTAGGAATAGCAATGAGCAGTTCTTC. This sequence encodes CASSLRLRNSNEQFF. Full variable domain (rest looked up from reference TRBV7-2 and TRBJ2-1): GAGVSQSPSNKVTEKGKDVELRCDPISGHTALYWYRQSLGQGLEFLIYFQGNSAPDKSGLPSDRFSAERTGGSVSTLTIQRTQQEDSAVYLCASSLRLRNSNEQFFGPGTRLTVL.

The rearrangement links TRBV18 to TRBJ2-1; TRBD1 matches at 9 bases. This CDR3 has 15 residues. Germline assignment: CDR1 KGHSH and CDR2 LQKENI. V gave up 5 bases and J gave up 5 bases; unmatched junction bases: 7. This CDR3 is CASSTRTGANNEQFF. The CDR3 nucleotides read TGTGCCAGCTCAACCCGGACAGGGGCTAACAATGAGCAGTTCTTC.

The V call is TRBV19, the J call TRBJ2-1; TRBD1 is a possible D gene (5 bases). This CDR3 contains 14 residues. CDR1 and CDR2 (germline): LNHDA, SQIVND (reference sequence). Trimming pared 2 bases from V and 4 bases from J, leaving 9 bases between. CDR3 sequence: CASSIRQPYNEQFF. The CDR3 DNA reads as TGTGCCAGTAGTATACGACAGCCATACAATGAGCAGTTCTTC.

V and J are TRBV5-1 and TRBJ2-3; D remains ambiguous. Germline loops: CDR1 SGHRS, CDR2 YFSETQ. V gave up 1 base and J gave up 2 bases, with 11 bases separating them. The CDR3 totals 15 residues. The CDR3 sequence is CASSLTPTPTDTQYF. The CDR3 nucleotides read TGCGCCAGCAGCTTGACCCCTACCCCCACAGATACGCAGTATTTT.

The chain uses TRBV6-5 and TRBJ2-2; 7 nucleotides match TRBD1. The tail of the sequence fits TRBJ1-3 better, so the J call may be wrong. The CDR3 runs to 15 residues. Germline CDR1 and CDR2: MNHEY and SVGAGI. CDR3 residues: CASSPQGYSGNTIYF. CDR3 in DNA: TGTGCCAGCAGCCCACAGGGGTACTCTGGAAACACCATATATTTT.

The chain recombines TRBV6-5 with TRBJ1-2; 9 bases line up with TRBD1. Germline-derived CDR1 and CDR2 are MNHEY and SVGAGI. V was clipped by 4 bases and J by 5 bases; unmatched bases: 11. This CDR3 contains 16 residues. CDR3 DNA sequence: TGTGCCAGCAGTTCCCACCGGGACAGGGAATTTTATGGCTACACCTTC. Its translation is CASSSHRDREFYGYTF.

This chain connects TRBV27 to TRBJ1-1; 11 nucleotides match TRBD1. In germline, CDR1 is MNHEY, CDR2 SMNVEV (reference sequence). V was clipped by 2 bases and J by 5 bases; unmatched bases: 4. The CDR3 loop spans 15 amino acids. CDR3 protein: CASSLLRDRGTEAFF. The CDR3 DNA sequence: TGTGCCAGCAGTTTACTCCGGGACAGGGGGACTGAAGCTTTCTTT.

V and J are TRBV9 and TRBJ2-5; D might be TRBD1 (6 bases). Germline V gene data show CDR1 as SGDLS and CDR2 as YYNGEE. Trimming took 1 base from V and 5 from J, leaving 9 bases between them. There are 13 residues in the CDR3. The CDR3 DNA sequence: TGTGCCAGCAGCGTACAGGGGACCGAGACCCAGTACTTC. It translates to CASSVQGTETQYF.

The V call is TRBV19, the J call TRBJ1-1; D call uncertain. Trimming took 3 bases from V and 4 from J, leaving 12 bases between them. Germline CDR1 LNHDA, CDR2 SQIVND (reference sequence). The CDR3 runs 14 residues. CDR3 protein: CASSMGPGGTEAFF. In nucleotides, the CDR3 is TGTGCCAGTAGTATGGGCCCAGGAGGCACTGAAGCTTTCTTT.

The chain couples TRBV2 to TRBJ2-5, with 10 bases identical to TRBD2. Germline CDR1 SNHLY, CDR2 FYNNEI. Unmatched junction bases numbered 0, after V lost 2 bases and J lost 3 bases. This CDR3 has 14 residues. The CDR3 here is CASSELAGEETQYF. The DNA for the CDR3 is TGTGCCAGCAGTGAACTAGCGGGGGAAGAGACCCAGTACTTC.

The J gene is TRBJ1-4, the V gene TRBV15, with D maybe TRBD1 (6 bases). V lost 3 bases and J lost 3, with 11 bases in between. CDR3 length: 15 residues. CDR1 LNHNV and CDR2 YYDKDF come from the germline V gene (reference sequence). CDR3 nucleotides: TGTGCCACCAGCAGGGACAGCCAGCCTAATGAAAAACTGTTTTTT. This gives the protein CATSRDSQPNEKLFF.

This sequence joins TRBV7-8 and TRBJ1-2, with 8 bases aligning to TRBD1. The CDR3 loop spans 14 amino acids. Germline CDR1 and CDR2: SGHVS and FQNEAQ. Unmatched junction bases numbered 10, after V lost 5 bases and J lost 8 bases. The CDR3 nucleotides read TGTGCCAGCAGCCTAGGACAGGGCATCGGGGGCTACACCTTC. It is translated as CASSLGQGIGGYTF.

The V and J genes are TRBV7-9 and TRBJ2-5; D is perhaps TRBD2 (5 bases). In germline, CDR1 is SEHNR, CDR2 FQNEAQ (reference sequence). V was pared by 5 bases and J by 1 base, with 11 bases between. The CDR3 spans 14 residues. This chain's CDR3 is CASSLGLIQETQYF. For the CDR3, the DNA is TGTGCCAGCAGCCTCGGACTGATCCAAGAGACCCAGTACTTC.